One and the same sample provided the 20 T cell receptor beta chains below, sequenced in a study of blood T cell repertoires in COVID-19. Some clones are missing from TCRdb's copy, which holds only in-frame ones; the method was immunoSEQ multiplex PCR. The table includes around 220,000 clones, 84% detected once. Sequences were obtained from peripheral blood. All receptors come from a woman aged 80 or older with COVID-19, enrolled during active disease.

The gene calls are TRBV10-3 and TRBJ1-5; weak D call: TRBD1 (5 bases). CDR1 ENHRY and CDR2 SYGVKD come from the germline V gene. The V end was cut by 10 bases, the J end by 6 bases, with 16 bases between. The CDR3 is made up of 13 amino acids. The DNA for the CDR3 is TGTGCCACGGCCAGGGAGGTGAGTCAGCCCCAGCATTTT. Its protein is CATAREVSQPQHF.

The chain couples TRBV19 to TRBJ1-1, with D hard to call. This CDR3 has 13 amino acids. Trimming stripped 3 bases from V and 1 base from J, with 6 bases between. The V gene's germline CDR1 is LNHDA and CDR2 SQIVND (reference sequence). The chain's CDR3 is CASSMNTNTEAFF. CDR3 bases: TGTGCCAGTAGTATGAACACGAACACTGAAGCTTTCTTT.

The rearrangement joins TRBV7-8 to TRBJ2-5, with 10 bases aligning to TRBD2. The CDR3 sequence is 15 residues long. Germline V gene sequence: CDR1 SGHVS, CDR2 FQNEAQ. V gave up 3 bases and J gave up 4 bases; unmatched junction bases: 5. The CDR3 region has the DNA TGTGCCAGCAGCTTTAGGCTAGCGGGGGTAGAGACCCAGTACTTC. Translating gives CASSFRLAGVETQYF.

The CDR3 sequence is CASSLGGGRNGSPLHF. The CDR3 bases are TGCGCCAGCAGCTTGGGGGGGGGCCGGAATGGTTCACCCCTCCACTTT. J is TRBJ1-6 and V is TRBV5-1; the D gene is possibly TRBD1 (6 bases). This CDR3 spans 16 amino acids. The V and J ends lost 0 bases and 9 bases respectively, with 16 bases between them. Germline values: CDR1 SGHRS, CDR2 YFSETQ. Full variable domain (rest looked up from reference TRBV5-1 and TRBJ1-6): KAGVTQTPRYLIKTRGQQVTLSCSPISGHRSVSWYQQTPGQGLQFLFEYFSETQRNKGNFPGRFSGRQFSNSRSEMNVSTLELGDSALYLCASSLGGGRNGSPLHFGNGTRLTVT.

This sequence joins TRBV3-1 (or the pseudogene TRBV3-2) and TRBJ1-1; D gene ambiguous. Germline CDR1 and CDR2: LGHDT and YNNKEL (reference sequence). The V end lost 2 bases, the J end lost 8 bases, and 9 bases lay between the germline ends. This CDR3 contains 12 residues. The CDR3 region is CASSQPGSEAFF. CDR3 nucleotides: TGTGCCAGCAGCCAACCGGGTTCCGAAGCTTTCTTT.

The chain uses TRBV20-1 and TRBJ2-7; TRBD2 is a possible D gene (5 bases). Trimming took 5 bases from V and 6 from J, leaving 14 bases between them. Germline CDR1 reads DFQATT; CDR2 reads SNEGSKA (reference sequence). This CDR3 contains 12 residues. The CDR3 sequence: CSARDYSGEQYF. In DNA, the CDR3 is TGCAGTGCTCGTGACTATTCGGGCGAGCAGTACTTC.

This clone was observed a handful of times. The chain carries TRBV24-1 and TRBJ1-2; D ambiguous. The germline V gene encodes CDR1 KGHDR and CDR2 SFDVKD. Trimming removed 5 bases from V and 7 bases from J, with 16 bases in between. The CDR3 extends over 14 amino acids. This CDR3 reads CATSVPRALPGYTF. DNA for the CDR3: TGTGCCACCAGTGTTCCGAGAGCACTCCCTGGCTACACCTTC.

The chain couples TRBV6-1 to TRBJ1-5; TRBD1 might be the D (5 bases). Trimming took 3 bases from V and 9 from J, leaving 21 bases between them. The germline V gene encodes CDR1 MNHNS and CDR2 SASEGT. The CDR3 runs to 16 residues. The CDR3 here is CASSDLGDSSGGPQHF. The CDR3 DNA reads as TGTGCCAGCAGTGATCTCGGGGACTCGTCGGGGGGGCCCCAGCATTTT.

The chain has TRBV19 and TRBJ1-2; 7 bases fit TRBD1. Unmatched junction bases numbered 6, after V lost 6 bases and J lost 8 bases. Germline lookup yields CDR1 LNHDA and CDR2 SQIVND (reference sequence). CDR3 size: 12 residues. DNA of the CDR3: TGTGCCAGTAGCGAAAGGGGGCACGGCTACACCTTC. It translates to CASSERGHGYTF. Supplemented by reference TRBV19 and TRBJ1-2, the full variable domain reads DGGITQSPKYLFRKEGQNVTLSCEQNLNHDAMYWYRQDPGQGLRLIYYSQIVNDFQKGDIAEGYSVSREKKESFPLTVTSAQKNPTAFYLCASSERGHGYTFGSGTRLTVV.

The gene calls are TRBV4-1 and TRBJ2-1, with TRBD2 identical over 12 bases. J lost 8 bases, V lost 4 bases, and 9 bases had no gene match. CDR1 and CDR2 (germline): MGHRA, YSYEKL. The CDR3 covers 16 residues. The CDR3 bases are TGCGCCAGCAGCCTTAGACTAGCGGGAGATGTCCATGAGCAGTTCTTC. Its protein is CASSLRLAGDVHEQFF.

V usage is TRBV7-6 and J usage is TRBJ1-3; D gene ambiguous. From germline, CDR1 is SGHVS and CDR2 FNYEAQ. The CDR3 length is 15 residues. With 1 base removed from V and 0 bases from J, the gap between germline ends came to 7 bases. The CDR3 reads CASSLGGVSGNTIYF. The CDR3 DNA reads TGTGCCAGCAGCTTAGGCGGGGTCTCTGGAAACACCATATATTTT. Full variable domain (outside the CDR3, taken from reference TRBV7-6 and TRBJ1-3): GAGVSQSPRYKVTKRGQDVALRCDPISGHVSLYWYRQALGQGPEFLTYFNYEAQQDKSGLPNDRFSAERPEGSISTLTIQRTEQRDSAMYRCASSLGGVSGNTIYFGEGSWLTVV.

V and J are TRBV6-5 and TRBJ2-3; D may be TRBD1 (6 bases). This CDR3 region has 11 residues. Germline V gene sequence: CDR1 MNHEY, CDR2 SVGAGI. V was cut by 7 bases and J by 6 bases, with 8 bases left in between. CDR3 protein: CASKTGDTQYF. As DNA, the CDR3 is TGTGCCAGCAAAACAGGGGATACGCAGTATTTT.

This clone was observed a single time. The gene calls are TRBV27 and TRBJ1-2, with D uncertain. V gave up 4 bases and J gave up 7 bases, with 10 bases separating them. The CDR3 has 12 residues. Germline CDR1 and CDR2: MNHEY and SMNVEV (reference sequence). The CDR3 region is CASSSPAGGYTF. The CDR3 DNA is TGTGCCAGCAGTTCCCCCGCGGGTGGCTACACCTTC.

The rearrangement joins TRBV2 to TRBJ2-1; TRBD2 matches at 8 bases. With 8 bases clipped from V and 15 bases from J, the junction kept 18 bases outside the gene matches. This CDR3 has 14 residues. In germline, CDR1 is SNHLY, CDR2 FYNNEI. CDR3: CASGVGLAGAELFF. For the CDR3, the DNA is TGTGCCAGCGGAGTGGGGCTAGCGGGCGCGGAACTGTTCTTC.

The V call is TRBV7-9, the J call TRBJ2-4, with 9 bases matching TRBD1. CDR1 and CDR2 (germline): SEHNR, FQNEAQ (reference sequence). The CDR3 sequence is 15 residues long. V lost 5 bases, J lost 2 bases, and 4 bases stayed unmatched. The CDR3 sequence: CASSRQGDTKNIQYF. The CDR3 DNA follows: TGTGCCAGCAGCAGACAGGGGGATACCAAAAACATTCAGTACTTC.

The chain employs TRBV23-1 and TRBJ2-2; no definite D call. TRBV23-1 is known as an ORF, though its function is uncertain. This CDR3 has 14 amino acids. The V end was cut by 0 bases, the J end by 3 bases, with 5 bases between. The CDR3 coding sequence is TGCGCCAGCAGTCAATCGCAGGACACCGGGGAGCTGTTTTTT. Protein product: CASSQSQDTGELFF.

The chain uses TRBV5-1 and TRBJ2-1; 10 nucleotides match TRBD2. CDR1 SGHRS and CDR2 YFSETQ come from the germline V gene. The V gene end was trimmed by 1 base and the J gene end by 10 bases; junction bases not matched to a gene: 8. The CDR3 is made up of 15 amino acids. CDR3 DNA sequence: TGCGCCAGCAGCTTGATGTCTAGCGGGGGAGGAGAGCAGTTCTTC. Protein: CASSLMSSGGGEQFF.

The chain recombines TRBV27 with TRBJ1-1; 7 positions agree with TRBD1. The V and J ends lost 6 bases and 1 base, in that order; junction bases with no gene match: 5. Germline-derived CDR1 and CDR2 are MNHEY and SMNVEV (reference sequence). The CDR3 runs to 14 residues. The CDR3 DNA reads as TGTGCCAGCAGGTTCAGGGGGACGAACACTGAAGCTTTCTTT. It yields the protein CASRFRGTNTEAFF.

This clone was counted a few times. The V gene is TRBV2, the J gene TRBJ1-1; D is ambiguous. The CDR3 runs 13 residues. The V gene lost 6 bases and the J gene lost 11 bases, with 19 bases spanning the gap. Looked up from germline, CDR1 is SNHLY and CDR2 is FYNNEI. CDR3 coding DNA: TGTGCCAGCAGCGACCCCGGGTCACGAGGGGCTTTCTTT. The encoded protein is CASSDPGSRGAFF.

The V call is TRBV7-9, the J call TRBJ2-1, with D perhaps matching TRBD2 (6 bases). The V gene's germline CDR1 is SEHNR and CDR2 FQNEAQ (reference sequence). V lost 5 bases, J lost 8 bases, and 16 bases lay in between. The CDR3 totals 14 residues. This CDR3 reads CASSPDGGSYEQFF. The CDR3 DNA follows: TGTGCCAGCAGCCCGGATGGGGGGAGCTATGAGCAGTTCTTC.